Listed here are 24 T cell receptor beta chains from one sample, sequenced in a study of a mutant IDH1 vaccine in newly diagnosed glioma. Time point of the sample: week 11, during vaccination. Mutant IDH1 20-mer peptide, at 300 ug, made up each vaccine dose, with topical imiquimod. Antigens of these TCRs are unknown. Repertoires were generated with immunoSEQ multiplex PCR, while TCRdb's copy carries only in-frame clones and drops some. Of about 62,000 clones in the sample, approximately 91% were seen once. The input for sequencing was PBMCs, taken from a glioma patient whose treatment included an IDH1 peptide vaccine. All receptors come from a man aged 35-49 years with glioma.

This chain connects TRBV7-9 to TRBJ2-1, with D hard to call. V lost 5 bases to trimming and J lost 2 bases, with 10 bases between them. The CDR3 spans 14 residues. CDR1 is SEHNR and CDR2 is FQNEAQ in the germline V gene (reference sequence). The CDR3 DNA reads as TGTGCCAGCAGCAGTGGCGGAACCTACAATGAGCAGTTCTTC. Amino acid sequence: CASSSGGTYNEQFF. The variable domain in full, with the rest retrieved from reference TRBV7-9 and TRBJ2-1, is DTGVSQNPRHKITKRGQNVTFRCDPISEHNRLYWYRQTLGQGPEFLTYFQNEAQLEKSRLLSDRFSAERPKGSFSTLEIQRTEQGDSAMYLCASSSGGTYNEQFFGPGTRLTVL.

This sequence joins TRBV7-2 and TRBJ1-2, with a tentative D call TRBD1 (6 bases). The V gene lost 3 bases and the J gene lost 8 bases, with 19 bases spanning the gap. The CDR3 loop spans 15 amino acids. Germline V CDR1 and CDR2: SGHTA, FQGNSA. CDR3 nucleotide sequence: TGTGCCAGCAGCTTGGGGGCCGCGGGGACGGAGGGCTACACCTTC. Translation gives CASSLGAAGTEGYTF.

CDR3 residues: CASSADTSNQPQHF. The CDR3 coding sequence is TGTGCCAGCAGCGCCGACACTAGCAATCAGCCCCAGCATTTT. The V and J genes are TRBV7-9 and TRBJ1-5; unclear D gene. With 5 bases removed from V and 0 bases from J, the gap between germline ends came to 8 bases. The germline V gene encodes CDR1 SEHNR and CDR2 FQNEAQ (reference sequence). CDR3 length equals 14 residues. Full variable domain (missing parts from reference TRBV7-9 and TRBJ1-5): DTGVSQNPRHKITKRGQNVTFRCDPISEHNRLYWYRQTLGQGPEFLTYFQNEAQLEKSRLLSDRFSAERPKGSFSTLEIQRTEQGDSAMYLCASSADTSNQPQHFGDGTRLSIL.

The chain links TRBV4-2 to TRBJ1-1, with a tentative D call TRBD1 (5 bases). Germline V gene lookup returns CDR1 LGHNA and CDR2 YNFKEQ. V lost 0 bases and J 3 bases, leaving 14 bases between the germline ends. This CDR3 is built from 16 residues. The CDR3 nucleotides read TGTGCCAGCAGCCAAGATTTCGCAGGGAGAGACACTGAAGCTTTCTTT. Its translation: CASSQDFAGRDTEAFF.

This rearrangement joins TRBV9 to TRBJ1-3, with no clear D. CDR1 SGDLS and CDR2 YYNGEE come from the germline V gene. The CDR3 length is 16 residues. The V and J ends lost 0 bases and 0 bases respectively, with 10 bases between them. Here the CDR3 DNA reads TGTGCCAGCAGCGTAGGACTGACCGCCTCTGGAAACACCATATATTTT. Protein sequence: CASSVGLTASGNTIYF.

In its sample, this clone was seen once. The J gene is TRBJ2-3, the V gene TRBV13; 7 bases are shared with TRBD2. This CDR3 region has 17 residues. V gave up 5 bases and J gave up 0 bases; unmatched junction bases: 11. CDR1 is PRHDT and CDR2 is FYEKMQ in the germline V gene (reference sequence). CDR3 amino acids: CASSAGSGEGSTDTQYF. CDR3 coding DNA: TGTGCCAGCAGCGCAGGCTCCGGGGAGGGGAGCACAGATACGCAGTATTTT.

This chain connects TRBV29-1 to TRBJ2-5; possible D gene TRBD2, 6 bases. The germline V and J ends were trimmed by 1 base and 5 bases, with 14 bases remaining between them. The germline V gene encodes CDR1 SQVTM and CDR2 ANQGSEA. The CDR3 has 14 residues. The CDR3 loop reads CSVEVTGGDETQYF. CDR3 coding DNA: TGCAGCGTTGAAGTCACGGGCGGGGACGAGACCCAGTACTTC.

For the CDR3, the DNA is TGCGCCAGCAGCTTGGACGGCAGCACTCTGAACACTGAAGCTTTCTTT. This encodes CASSLDGSTLNTEAFF. The J gene is TRBJ1-1, the V gene TRBV5-1; unclear D gene. The V end was cut by 0 bases, the J end by 0 bases, with 12 bases between. The germline V gene has CDR1 SGHRS and CDR2 YFSETQ. This CDR3 is 16 amino acids long.

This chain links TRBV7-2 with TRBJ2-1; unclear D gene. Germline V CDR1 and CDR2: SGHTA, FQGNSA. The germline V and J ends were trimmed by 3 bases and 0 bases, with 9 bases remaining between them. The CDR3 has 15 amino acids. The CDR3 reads CASSLRRSSYNEQFF. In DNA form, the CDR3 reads TGTGCCAGCAGCTTGAGGCGAAGCTCCTACAATGAGCAGTTCTTC.

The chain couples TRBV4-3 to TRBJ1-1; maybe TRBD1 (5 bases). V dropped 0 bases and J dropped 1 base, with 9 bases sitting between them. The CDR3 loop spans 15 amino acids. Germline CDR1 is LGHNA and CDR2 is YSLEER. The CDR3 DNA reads TGCGCCAGCAGCCAAGATCCGCAGGGGAACACTGAAGCTTTCTTT. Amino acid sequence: CASSQDPQGNTEAFF.

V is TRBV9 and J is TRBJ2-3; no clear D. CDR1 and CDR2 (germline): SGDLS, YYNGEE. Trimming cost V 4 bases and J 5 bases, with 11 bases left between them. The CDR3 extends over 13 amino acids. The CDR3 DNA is TGTGCCAGCAGCACAAATACAGTAGATACGCAGTATTTT. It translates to CASSTNTVDTQYF. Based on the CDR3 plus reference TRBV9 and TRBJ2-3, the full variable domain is DSGVTQTPKHLITATGQRVTLRCSPRSGDLSVYWYQQSLDQGLQFLIQYYNGEERAKGNILERFSAQQFPDLHSELNLSSLELGDSALYFCASSTNTVDTQYFGPGTRLTVL.

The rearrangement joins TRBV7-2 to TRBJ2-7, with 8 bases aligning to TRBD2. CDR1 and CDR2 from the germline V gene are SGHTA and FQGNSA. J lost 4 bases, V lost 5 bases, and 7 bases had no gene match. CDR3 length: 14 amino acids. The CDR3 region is CASSHTSGLYEQYF. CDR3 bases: TGTGCCAGCAGCCATACTAGCGGCTTATACGAGCAGTACTTC.

In nucleotides, the CDR3 is TGTGCCAGCTCTCCGGCAGGGAAGAGCTCCGGGGAGCTGTTTTTT. Translation: CASSPAGKSSGELFF. V usage is TRBV11-2 and J usage is TRBJ2-2; D possibly corresponds to TRBD1 (5 bases). The germline V and J ends were trimmed by 8 bases and 6 bases, with 19 bases remaining between them. Germline V gene sequence: CDR1 SGHAT, CDR2 FQNNGV. The CDR3 consists of 15 residues.

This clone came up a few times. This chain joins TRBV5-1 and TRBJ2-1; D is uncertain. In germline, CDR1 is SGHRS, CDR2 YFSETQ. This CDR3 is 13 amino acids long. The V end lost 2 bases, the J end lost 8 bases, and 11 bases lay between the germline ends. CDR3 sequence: CASSFLHSYEQFF. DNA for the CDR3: TGCGCCAGCAGCTTTTTACATAGCTATGAGCAGTTCTTC. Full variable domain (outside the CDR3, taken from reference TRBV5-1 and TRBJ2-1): KAGVTQTPRYLIKTRGQQVTLSCSPISGHRSVSWYQQTPGQGLQFLFEYFSETQRNKGNFPGRFSGRQFSNSRSEMNVSTLELGDSALYLCASSFLHSYEQFFGPGTRLTVL.

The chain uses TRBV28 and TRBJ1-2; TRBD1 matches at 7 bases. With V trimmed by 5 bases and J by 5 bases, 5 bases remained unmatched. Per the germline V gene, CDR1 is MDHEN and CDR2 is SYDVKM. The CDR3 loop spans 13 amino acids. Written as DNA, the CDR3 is TGTGCCAGCAGTCCGGCAGGGGGGTATGGCTACACCTTC. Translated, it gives CASSPAGGYGYTF.

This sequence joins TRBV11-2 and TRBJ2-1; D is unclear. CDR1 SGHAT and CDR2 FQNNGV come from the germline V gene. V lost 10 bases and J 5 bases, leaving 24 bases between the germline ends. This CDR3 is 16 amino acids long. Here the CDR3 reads CATAPMGSRWDNEQFF. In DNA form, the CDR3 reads TGTGCCACCGCCCCCATGGGCAGTCGATGGGACAATGAGCAGTTCTTC.

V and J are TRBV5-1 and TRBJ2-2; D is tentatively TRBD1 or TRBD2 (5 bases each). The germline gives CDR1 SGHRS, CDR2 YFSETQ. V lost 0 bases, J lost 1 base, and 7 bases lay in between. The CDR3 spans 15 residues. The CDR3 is CASSLGGVNTGELFF. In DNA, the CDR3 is TGCGCCAGCAGCTTGGGAGGGGTGAACACCGGGGAGCTGTTTTTT.

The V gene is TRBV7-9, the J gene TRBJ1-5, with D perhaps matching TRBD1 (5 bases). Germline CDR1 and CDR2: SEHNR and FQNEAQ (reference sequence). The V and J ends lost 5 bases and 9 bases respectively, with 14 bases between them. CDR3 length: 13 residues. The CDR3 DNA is TGTGCCAGCAGCCAGACAGAGGCCTCGCCCCAGCATTTT. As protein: CASSQTEASPQHF.

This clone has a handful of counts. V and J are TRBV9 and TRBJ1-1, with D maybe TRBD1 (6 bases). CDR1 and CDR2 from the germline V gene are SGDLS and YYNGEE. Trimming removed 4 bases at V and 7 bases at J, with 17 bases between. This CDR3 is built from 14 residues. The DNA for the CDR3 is TGTGCCAGCAGCCCTCCAGGGAGGGGGGATGAAGCTTTCTTT. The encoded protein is CASSPPGRGDEAFF.

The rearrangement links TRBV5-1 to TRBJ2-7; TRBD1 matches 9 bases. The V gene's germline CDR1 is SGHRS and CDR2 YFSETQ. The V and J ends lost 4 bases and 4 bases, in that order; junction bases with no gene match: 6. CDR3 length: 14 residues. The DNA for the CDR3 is TGCGCCAGCAGCCCCGGGACAGGGTTGTACGAGCAGTACTTC. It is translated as CASSPGTGLYEQYF.

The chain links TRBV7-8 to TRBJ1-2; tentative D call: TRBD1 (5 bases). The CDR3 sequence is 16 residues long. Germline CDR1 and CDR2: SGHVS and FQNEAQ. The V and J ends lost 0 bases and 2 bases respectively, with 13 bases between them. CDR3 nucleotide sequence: TGTGCCAGCAGCTTAGCTGGGGCAGTTCAGAACTATGGCTACACCTTC. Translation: CASSLAGAVQNYGYTF.

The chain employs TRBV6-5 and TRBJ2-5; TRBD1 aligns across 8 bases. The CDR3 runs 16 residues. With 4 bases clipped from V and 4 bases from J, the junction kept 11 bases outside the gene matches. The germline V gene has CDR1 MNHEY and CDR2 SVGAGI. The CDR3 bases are TGTGCCAGCAGTTCCCGCAGCTGGACAGGGCCAGAGACCCAGTACTTC. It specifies CASSSRSWTGPETQYF.

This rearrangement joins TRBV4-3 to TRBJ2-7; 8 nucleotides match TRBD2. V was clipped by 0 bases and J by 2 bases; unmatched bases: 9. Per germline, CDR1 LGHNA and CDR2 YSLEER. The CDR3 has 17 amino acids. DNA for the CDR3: TGCGCCAGCAGCCAAGATTGGCTAGCGGGTGCGACCTACGAGCAGTACTTC. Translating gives CASSQDWLAGATYEQYF.

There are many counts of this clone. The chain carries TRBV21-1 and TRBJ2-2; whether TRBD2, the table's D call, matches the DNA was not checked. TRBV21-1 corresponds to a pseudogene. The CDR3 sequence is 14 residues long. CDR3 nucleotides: TGTGCCAGCAGACTAGCGGGGAACACCGGGGAGCTGTTTTTT. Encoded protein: CASRLAGNTGELFF.